Presented here are 20 T cell receptor beta chains from one specimen sequenced in a study of cytomegalovirus exposure and HLA in healthy donors (dated by TCRdb to about 2017). The library was generated by the immunoSEQ multiplex PCR assay. For the multiplex PCR, a mixture combining 60 forward primers for TCR Vbeta segments and 13 reverse primers for TCR Jbeta segments was used. TCRdb took this table from immuneACCESS and kept in-frame rearrangements with V and J called. Such tables lack part of the clones; where checked against another copy, unresolved V genes explain under half of the gap, and the rest is unexplained. This sample comprises some 120,000 clones, about 72% of them detected only once. The biggest ten clones account for roughly 1.6% of the sample. Sequencing input: PBMCs. Receptors were obtained from a man aged 25-45 years in good health and CMV-seropositive.

This CDR3 is CASSSRDRGNNEQFF. For the CDR3, the DNA is TGTGCCAGCAGCTCCCGGGACAGGGGCAACAATGAGCAGTTCTTC. J is TRBJ2-1 and V is TRBV7-8, with TRBD1 matching 10 bases. CDR1 SGHVS and CDR2 FQNEAQ come from the germline V gene. V lost 4 bases to trimming and J lost 5 bases; unmatched junction nucleotides: 5. The CDR3 is 15 residues long.

This rearrangement joins TRBV7-3 to TRBJ2-2, with D possibly TRBD2 on 6 matching bases. V lost 3 bases and J 6 bases, leaving 14 bases between the germline ends. The CDR3 covers 15 residues. CDR1 and CDR2 from the germline V gene are SGHTA and FQGTGA. CDR3 bases: TGTGCCAGCAGCTTCGGAGGGCCACAATCCGGGGAGCTGTTTTTT. Translation: CASSFGGPQSGELFF. Full variable domain (rest looked up from reference TRBV7-3 and TRBJ2-2): GAGVSQTPSNKVTEKGKYVELRCDPISGHTALYWYRQSLGQGPEFLIYFQGTGAADDSGLPNDRFFAVRPEGSVSTLKIQRTERGDSAVYLCASSFGGPQSGELFFGEGSRLTVL.

V and J are TRBV5-3 and TRBJ2-5; 10 bases line up with TRBD1. TRBV5-3 has ORF status, its function being uncertain. CDR3 length: 15 amino acids. With V trimmed by 4 bases and J by 2 bases, 5 bases remained unmatched. Here the CDR3 reads CARSRWDRGQETQYF. The DNA of the CDR3 is TGTGCCAGAAGCCGGTGGGACAGGGGTCAAGAGACCCAGTACTTC.

The CDR3 spells CASSPQSPGITEAFF. The CDR3 region has the DNA TGTGCCAGCAGTCCTCAATCCCCGGGAATCACTGAAGCTTTCTTT. The V and J genes are TRBV9 and TRBJ1-1; D not certain. The germline gives CDR1 SGDLS, CDR2 YYNGEE. V was clipped by 5 bases and J by 4 bases, with 18 bases between them. The CDR3 runs 15 residues.

V usage is TRBV4-2 and J usage is TRBJ1-2, with D perhaps matching TRBD1 (6 bases). V was pared by 1 base and J by 2 bases, with 11 bases between. This CDR3 contains 15 residues. CDR1 and CDR2 (germline): LGHNA, YNFKEQ. CDR3 residues: CASSQGDTANYGYTF. CDR3 DNA: TGTGCCAGCAGCCAAGGGGACACGGCAAACTATGGCTACACCTTC.

The V and J genes are TRBV6-6 and TRBJ2-5; TRBD1 agrees at 7 bases. Germline CDR1 reads MNHNY; CDR2 reads SVGAGI (reference sequence). CDR3 length: 13 amino acids. After removal of 7 bases from V and 2 bases from J, the junction contained 4 bases not matched to a gene. CDR3 DNA: TGTGCCAGCACTGGGACAGCACAAGAGACCCAGTACTTC. Translated, it gives CASTGTAQETQYF.

CDR3 region: CASSLLPNTVYEQYF. In DNA, the CDR3 is TGTGCCAGCAGCCTCTTGCCCAATACAGTGTACGAGCAGTACTTC. The V and J genes are TRBV7-8 and TRBJ2-7; D call uncertain. CDR1 is SGHVS, CDR2 FQNEAQ, per germline. V lost 5 bases and J 4 bases, leaving 18 bases between the germline ends. This CDR3 comprises 15 residues.

This clone has just a few counts. The chain joins TRBV27 to TRBJ2-2; TRBD2 agrees at 14 bases. Germline V gives CDR1 MNHEY, CDR2 SMNVEV (reference sequence). This CDR3 has 16 amino acids. The V gene end was trimmed by 6 bases and the J gene end by 6 bases; junction bases not matched to a gene: 6. The DNA of the CDR3 is TGTGCCAGCAGGAGACTAGCGGGAGGGCCCGCCGGGGAGCTGTTTTTT. Its protein is CASRRLAGGPAGELFF.

CDR3 in amino acids: CASSPGTENYEQYF. Here the CDR3 DNA reads TGTGCCAGCTCACCTGGGACAGAAAACTACGAGCAGTACTTC. The chain carries TRBV18 and TRBJ2-7; 7 bases map to TRBD1. The CDR3 contains 14 residues. V shed 3 bases, J shed 3 bases, and the junction held 5 bases outside the gene matches. Germline CDR1 KGHSH, CDR2 LQKENI. The full variable domain, completed using reference TRBV18 and TRBJ2-7, is NAGVMQNPRHLVRRRGQEARLRCSPMKGHSHVYWYRQLPEEGLKFMVYLQKENIIDESGMPKERFSAEFPKEGPSILRIQQVVRGDSAAYFCASSPGTENYEQYFGPGTRLTVT.

The chain has TRBV19 and TRBJ1-5, with a tentative D call TRBD1 (6 bases). The ends were cut back, 2 bases at V and 6 bases at J, with 17 bases in the middle. The CDR3 is made up of 16 amino acids. Looked up from germline, CDR1 is LNHDA and CDR2 is SQIVND (reference sequence). CDR3 loop: CASSIYMGGPSQPQHF. CDR3 DNA: TGTGCCAGTAGTATATATATGGGGGGGCCGAGTCAGCCCCAGCATTTT.

The chain joins TRBV7-6 to TRBJ1-4, with 8 bases identical to TRBD1. This CDR3 has 13 residues. The junction had 13 bases not matched to a gene; V was cut back by 8 bases and J by 14 bases. Looked up from germline, CDR1 is SGHVS and CDR2 is FNYEAQ. The DNA for the CDR3 is TGTGCCAGCTTTGAGGACAGGGAAAAGCAGCTGTTTTTT. As protein: CASFEDREKQLFF.

The chain couples TRBV5-1 to TRBJ2-7; D possibly corresponds to TRBD2 (6 bases). Germline CDR1 reads SGHRS; CDR2 reads YFSETQ. V shed 0 bases and J shed 3 bases, with 10 bases lying between them. The CDR3 has 14 amino acids. This CDR3 reads CASSLVPSVYEQYF. DNA of the CDR3: TGCGCCAGCAGCTTGGTTCCTAGCGTCTACGAGCAGTACTTC.

CDR3 region: CASSSGSEAFF. CDR3 nucleotides: TGTGCCAGCAGCTCGGGTTCTGAAGCTTTCTTT. The rearrangement uses TRBV7-3 and TRBJ1-1; no firm D call. The CDR3 runs 11 residues. Germline CDR1 and CDR2: SGHTA and FQGTGA. V was pared by 4 bases and J by 6 bases, with 6 bases between.

V gene TRBV6-5 combines with J gene TRBJ2-1; tentative D call: TRBD1 (6 bases). From germline, CDR1 is MNHEY and CDR2 SVGAGI. Trimming removed 4 bases from V and 9 bases from J, with 16 bases in between. This CDR3 has 14 residues. The CDR3 DNA is TGTGCCAGCAGTTTTGACCCTAGGGGGTTTGAGCAGTTCTTC. Amino acids: CASSFDPRGFEQFF.

The rearrangement uses TRBV5-1 and TRBJ2-1; 11 nucleotides line up with TRBD2. Germline-derived CDR1 and CDR2 are SGHRS and YFSETQ. The CDR3 is made up of 14 amino acids. The V and J ends lost 4 bases and 7 bases, in that order; junction bases with no gene match: 4. The CDR3 DNA sequence: TGCGCCAGCAGCGGGGTAGCGGGAGGGAATGAGCAGTTCTTC. Amino acid sequence: CASSGVAGGNEQFF.

The genes are TRBV5-4 and TRBJ2-7; D possibly corresponds to TRBD2 (5 bases). In germline, CDR1 is SGHNT, CDR2 YYREEE (reference sequence). This CDR3 spans 15 amino acids. Trimming cost V 4 bases and J 4 bases, with 18 bases left between them. For the CDR3, the DNA is TGTGCCAGCAGCCTCAGTGTACTAGGCGGTTACGAGCAGTACTTC. Protein: CASSLSVLGGYEQYF.

The J gene is TRBJ1-2, the V gene TRBV4-1; 7 bases match TRBD1. The trim removed 1 base at V and 9 bases at J, leaving 11 bases unmatched. The CDR3 is 15 residues long. Germline V gives CDR1 MGHRA, CDR2 YSYEKL. The CDR3 spells CASSQVRGQELSYTF. The CDR3 DNA reads as TGCGCCAGCAGCCAAGTCCGTGGACAGGAGTTGAGCTACACCTTC.

As regards this clone: One junction end disagrees with the germline gene, perhaps due to a read error. Other DNA sequences in this specimen translate into the identical CDR3. The chain links TRBV15 to TRBJ2-3; tentative D call: TRBD2 (5 bases). Germline V CDR1 and CDR2: LNHNV, YYDKDF (reference sequence). This CDR3 has 16 amino acids. CDR3 sequence: CATSRDGGSHTDTQYF. The CDR3 DNA follows: TGCGCCACCAGCAGAGATGGTGGGAGCCACACAGATACGCAGTATTTT.

V gene TRBV7-9 combines with J gene TRBJ1-1; the match to TRBD1 covers 9 bases. The CDR3 loop spans 14 amino acids. The V segment lost 4 bases and the J segment 8 bases; nucleotides outside the gene matches: 8. CDR1 is SEHNR, CDR2 FQNEAQ, per germline (reference sequence). The CDR3 sequence is CASSSQTGGLEAFF. DNA of the CDR3: TGTGCCAGCAGCTCCCAGACAGGGGGATTAGAAGCTTTCTTT.

The chain has TRBV4-2 and TRBJ1-5; D call uncertain. Germline assignment: CDR1 LGHNA and CDR2 YNFKEQ. The CDR3 consists of 15 residues. Trimming left V 0 bases short and J 5 bases short, with 11 bases between. The CDR3 coding sequence is TGTGCCAGCAGCCAAGATGTGAAGGGAGATCAGCCCCAGCATTTT. Protein product: CASSQDVKGDQPQHF.